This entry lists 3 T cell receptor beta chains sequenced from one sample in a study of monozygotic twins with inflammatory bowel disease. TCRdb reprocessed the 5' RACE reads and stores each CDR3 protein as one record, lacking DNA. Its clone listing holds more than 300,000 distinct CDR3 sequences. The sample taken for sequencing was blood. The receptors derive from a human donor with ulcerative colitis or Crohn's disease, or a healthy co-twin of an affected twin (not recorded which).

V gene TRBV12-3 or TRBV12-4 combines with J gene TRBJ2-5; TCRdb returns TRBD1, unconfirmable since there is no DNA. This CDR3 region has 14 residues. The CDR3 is CASSPPYAKETQYF.

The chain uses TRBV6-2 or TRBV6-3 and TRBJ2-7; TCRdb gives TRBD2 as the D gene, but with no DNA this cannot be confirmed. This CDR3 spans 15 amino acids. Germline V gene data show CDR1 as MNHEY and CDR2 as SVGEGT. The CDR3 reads CASMRLAGGLYEQYF.

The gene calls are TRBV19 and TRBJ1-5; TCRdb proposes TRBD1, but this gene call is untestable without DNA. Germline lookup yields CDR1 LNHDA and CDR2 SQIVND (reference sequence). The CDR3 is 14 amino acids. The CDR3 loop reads CASSTGQGRYTQHF. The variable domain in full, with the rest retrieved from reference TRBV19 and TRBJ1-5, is DGGITQSPKYLFRKEGQNVTLSCEQNLNHDAMYWYRQDPGQGLRLIYYSQIVNDFQKGDIAEGYSVSREKKESFPLTVTSAQKNPTAFYLCASSTGQGRYTQHFGDGTRLSIL.